These 21 T cell receptor beta chains originate from one sample sequenced in a study of blood T cell repertoires in COVID-19. The method was immunoSEQ multiplex PCR; TCRdb's version includes in-frame clones alone and lacks a portion of them. Among some 240,000 clones listed, approximately 90% were seen once. The sample taken for sequencing was peripheral blood. These receptors originate from a man aged 55 to 70 with COVID-19, enrolled during active disease.

The V and J genes are TRBV7-2 and TRBJ2-7, with 9 bases lining up with TRBD1. V shed 0 bases, J shed 1 base, and the junction held 1 base outside the gene matches. CDR1 SGHTA and CDR2 FQGNSA come from the germline V gene. The CDR3 has 15 residues. The CDR3 DNA is TGTGCCAGCAGCTTAGCCGGGACAGGGTCCTACGAGCAGTACTTC. This sequence encodes CASSLAGTGSYEQYF.

V gene TRBV19 combines with J gene TRBJ2-1; 11 positions agree with TRBD2. The CDR3 has 15 residues. Germline V gene lookup returns CDR1 LNHDA and CDR2 SQIVND (reference sequence). Trimming cost V 6 bases and J 7 bases; bases outside gene matches: 8. The CDR3 DNA is TGTGCCAGTAGACCGACTAGCGGGGAAAGGAATGAGCAGTTCTTC. It is translated as CASRPTSGERNEQFF.

This clone was seen a handful of times. The chain joins TRBV5-4 to TRBJ2-2, with 11 bases aligning to TRBD2. The length of the CDR3 is 17 residues. Per germline, CDR1 SGHNT and CDR2 YYREEE (reference sequence). V shed 4 bases, J shed 6 bases, and the junction held 11 bases outside the gene matches. The CDR3 loop reads CASSAGTSGGFAGELFF. CDR3 sequence (DNA): TGTGCCAGCAGCGCCGGGACTAGCGGTGGTTTCGCCGGGGAGCTGTTTTTT.

The V call is TRBV20-1, the J call TRBJ2-1; 11 positions agree with TRBD2. The CDR3 has 20 amino acids. Germline assignment: CDR1 DFQATT and CDR2 SNEGSKA (reference sequence). V shed 3 bases, J shed 4 bases, and the junction held 20 bases outside the gene matches. In DNA form, the CDR3 reads TGCAGTGCTAGTTATGCTAGCGGGAGGAGAGGCAAGGGATCATACAATGAGCAGTTCTTC. Amino acid sequence: CSASYASGRRGKGSYNEQFF.

This clone has just a few counts. Here the CDR3 reads CASSYSKRADTEAFF. The CDR3 nucleotides read TGTGCCAGCAGTTACTCGAAGAGGGCTGACACTGAAGCTTTCTTT. This chain joins TRBV6-5 and TRBJ1-1; D remains unclear. The germline CDR1 and CDR2 sequences are MNHEY and SVGAGI. V was cut by 0 bases and J by 3 bases, with 11 bases left in between. The CDR3 sequence is 15 residues long.

This chain connects TRBV28 to TRBJ2-1, with D possibly being TRBD2 (5 bases). This CDR3 comprises 13 residues. Trimming pared 6 bases from V and 7 bases from J, leaving 13 bases between. Germline CDR1 is MDHEN and CDR2 is SYDVKM. The CDR3 reads CASREGSGNEQFF. The CDR3 DNA is TGTGCCAGCAGGGAAGGGTCGGGGAATGAGCAGTTCTTC.

This clone has only one observation. The rearrangement uses TRBV7-2 and TRBJ2-7; D is unresolved. Trimming left V 1 base short and J 0 bases short, with 7 bases between. The CDR3 consists of 14 residues. Germline lookup yields CDR1 SGHTA and CDR2 FQGNSA. Here the CDR3 DNA reads TGTGCCAGCAGCTTAGACTACCACTCCTACGAGCAGTACTTC. Translation gives CASSLDYHSYEQYF.

The genes are TRBV7-2 and TRBJ1-1, with a tentative D call TRBD1 (6 bases). Per the germline V gene, CDR1 is SGHTA and CDR2 is FQGNSA. With 1 base removed from V and 6 bases from J, the gap between germline ends came to 15 bases. There are 15 residues in the CDR3. The CDR3 sequence is CASSLVAGVVAEAFF. The CDR3 DNA sequence: TGTGCCAGCAGCTTAGTGGCAGGGGTAGTGGCTGAAGCTTTCTTT.

The J gene is TRBJ2-3, the V gene TRBV5-1; TRBD2 matches 11 bases. The CDR3 is 17 amino acids. Germline assignment: CDR1 SGHRS and CDR2 YFSETQ. J was trimmed by 4 bases and V by 0 bases; bases with no gene match: 7. The CDR3 loop is CASSLAIAGGPADTQYF. Written as DNA, the CDR3 is TGCGCCAGCAGCTTGGCAATAGCGGGAGGGCCTGCAGATACGCAGTATTTT. The full variable domain, in which reference TRBV5-1 and TRBJ2-3 provide the parts outside the CDR3, is KAGVTQTPRYLIKTRGQQVTLSCSPISGHRSVSWYQQTPGQGLQFLFEYFSETQRNKGNFPGRFSGRQFSNSRSEMNVSTLELGDSALYLCASSLAIAGGPADTQYFGPGTRLTVL.

Written as DNA, the CDR3 is TGTGCCAGCAGCTTAGGAGGGTCTGGCAATCAGCCCCAGCATTTT. As protein: CASSLGGSGNQPQHF. J is TRBJ1-5 and V is TRBV7-9; D is undetermined. With 1 base removed from V and 2 bases from J, the gap between germline ends came to 9 bases. The CDR3 covers 15 residues. CDR1 SEHNR and CDR2 FQNEAQ come from the germline V gene (reference sequence).

This chain connects TRBV5-6 to TRBJ1-5, with 7 bases identical to TRBD1. CDR3 length: 15 residues. CDR1 SGHDT and CDR2 YYEEEE come from the germline V gene. The V and J ends lost 2 bases and 0 bases, in that order; junction bases with no gene match: 2. CDR3 coding DNA: TGTGCCAGCAGCTTAACAGGGGTTAGCAATCAGCCCCAGCATTTT. Protein product: CASSLTGVSNQPQHF.

V and J are TRBV29-1 and TRBJ1-2, with 8 bases matching TRBD1. CDR1 is SQVTM, CDR2 ANQGSEA, per germline. V was pared by 7 bases and J by 8 bases, with 15 bases of the junction left unmatched. The CDR3 runs to 14 residues. The CDR3 protein is CSGFADRERSGYTF. In DNA form, the CDR3 reads TGCAGCGGATTCGCGGACAGGGAAAGGTCGGGCTACACCTTC.

The rearrangement uses TRBV5-3 and TRBJ1-4, with 7 bases fitting TRBD1. TRBV5-3 is an ORF, with its function uncertain. V shed 4 bases, J shed 0 bases, and the junction held 15 bases outside the gene matches. The CDR3 has 19 amino acids. The CDR3 sequence is CARSVGQAAEFATNEKLFF. CDR3 coding DNA: TGTGCCAGAAGCGTAGGACAGGCCGCAGAGTTTGCAACTAATGAAAAACTGTTTTTT.

This clone was detected once. J is TRBJ1-2 and V is TRBV27; 7 bases are shared with TRBD1. Looked up from germline, CDR1 is MNHEY and CDR2 is SMNVEV (reference sequence). The CDR3 has 13 residues. J lost 4 bases, V lost 7 bases, and 6 bases had no gene match. CDR3 DNA: TGTGCCAGCACTCTAACAGGGGTCTATGGCTACACCTTC. This codes for CASTLTGVYGYTF.

In its sample, this clone was seen once. V and J are TRBV28 and TRBJ1-4; 9 bases agree with TRBD1. V was clipped by 1 base and J by 0 bases; unmatched bases: 6. The CDR3 contains 18 residues. CDR1 is MDHEN and CDR2 is SYDVKM in the germline V gene. CDR3 sequence: CASSLFPGQGSTNEKLFF. The DNA for the CDR3 is TGTGCCAGCAGTTTATTCCCGGGACAGGGATCAACTAATGAAAAACTGTTTTTT.

This clone was seen only once. The V and J genes are TRBV6-5 and TRBJ1-6, with 11 bases lining up with TRBD1. The CDR3 extends over 15 amino acids. Unmatched junction bases numbered 4, after V lost 6 bases and J lost 6 bases. Looked up from germline, CDR1 is MNHEY and CDR2 is SVGAGI. CDR3 DNA sequence: TGTGCCAGCAGAGGACAGGGGGCCATTAATTCACCCCTCCACTTT. Translation gives CASRGQGAINSPLHF.

The chain combines TRBV7-9 with TRBJ1-2; D not certain. CDR3 length: 12 residues. In germline, CDR1 is SEHNR, CDR2 FQNEAQ (reference sequence). The V end was cut by 1 base, the J end by 8 bases, with 8 bases between. The CDR3 sequence is CASSLEPGGYTF. The DNA of the CDR3 is TGTGCCAGCAGCTTAGAACCAGGCGGCTACACCTTC.

The chain links TRBV6-2 or TRBV6-3 to TRBJ2-1, with a possible D match to TRBD1 (7 bases). Germline CDR1 reads MNHEY; CDR2 reads SVGEGT. Trimming left V 6 bases short and J 4 bases short, with 22 bases between. The CDR3 runs to 17 residues. CDR3 nucleotide sequence: TGTGCCAGCAGCCGGACAGGTCTTTTCGGGGGATACAATGAGCAGTTCTTC. It translates to CASSRTGLFGGYNEQFF.

The chain combines TRBV21-1 with TRBJ2-1; TRBD2 is the table's D call, not checked against the DNA. TRBV21-1 is an annotated pseudogene. This CDR3 spans 16 amino acids. The CDR3 sequence is CASSSGRDFGDNEQFF. The DNA of the CDR3 is TGTGCCAGCAGTTCTGGGCGGGACTTTGGGGACAATGAGCAGTTCTTC.

The J gene is TRBJ2-5, the V gene TRBV2, with 8 bases lining up with TRBD2. Unmatched junction bases numbered 10, after V lost 6 bases and J lost 4 bases. Per the germline V gene, CDR1 is SNHLY and CDR2 is FYNNEI. The CDR3 runs 15 residues. The CDR3 reads CASRLQGLAGETQYF. In DNA, the CDR3 is TGTGCCAGCAGACTCCAGGGTCTAGCGGGAGAGACCCAGTACTTC.

The V and J genes are TRBV20-1 and TRBJ1-6; D gene unclear. The V end lost 5 bases, the J end lost 9 bases, and 2 bases lay between the germline ends. This CDR3 has 9 residues. The germline gives CDR1 DFQATT, CDR2 SNEGSKA (reference sequence). CDR3 protein: CSALSPLHF. CDR3 DNA sequence: TGCAGTGCTCTTTCACCCCTCCACTTT.